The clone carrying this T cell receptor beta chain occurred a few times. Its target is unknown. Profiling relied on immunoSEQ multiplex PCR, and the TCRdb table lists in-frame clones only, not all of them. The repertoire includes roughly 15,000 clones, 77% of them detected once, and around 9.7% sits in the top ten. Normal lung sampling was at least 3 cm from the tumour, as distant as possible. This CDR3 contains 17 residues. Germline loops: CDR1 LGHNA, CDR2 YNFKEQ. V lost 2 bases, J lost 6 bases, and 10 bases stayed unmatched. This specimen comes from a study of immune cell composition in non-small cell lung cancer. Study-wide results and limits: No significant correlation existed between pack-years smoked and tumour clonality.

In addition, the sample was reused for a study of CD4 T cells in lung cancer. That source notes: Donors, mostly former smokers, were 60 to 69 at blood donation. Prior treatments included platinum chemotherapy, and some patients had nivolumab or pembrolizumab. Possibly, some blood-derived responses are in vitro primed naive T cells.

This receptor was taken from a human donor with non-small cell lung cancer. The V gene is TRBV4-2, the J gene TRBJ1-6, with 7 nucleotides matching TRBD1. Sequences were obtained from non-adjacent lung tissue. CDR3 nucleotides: TGTGCCAGCAGCCAAATGGGCTCGGAGGGGGCTAATTCACCCCTCCACTTT. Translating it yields CASSQMGSEGANSPLHF.